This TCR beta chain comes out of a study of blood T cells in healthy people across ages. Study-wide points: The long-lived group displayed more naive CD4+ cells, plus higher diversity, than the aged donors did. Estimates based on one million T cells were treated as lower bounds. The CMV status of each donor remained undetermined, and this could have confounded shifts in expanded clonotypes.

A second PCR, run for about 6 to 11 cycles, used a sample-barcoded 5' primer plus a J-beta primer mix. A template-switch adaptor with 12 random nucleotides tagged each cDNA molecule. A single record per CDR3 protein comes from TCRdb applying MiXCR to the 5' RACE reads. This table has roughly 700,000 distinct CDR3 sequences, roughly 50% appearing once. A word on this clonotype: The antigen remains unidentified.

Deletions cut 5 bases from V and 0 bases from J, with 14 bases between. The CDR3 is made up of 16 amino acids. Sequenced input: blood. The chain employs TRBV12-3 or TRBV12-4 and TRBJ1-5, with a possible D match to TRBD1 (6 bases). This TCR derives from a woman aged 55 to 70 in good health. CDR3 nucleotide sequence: TGTGCCAGCAGTACCGGGACATTCTATAGCAATCAGCCCCAGCATTTT. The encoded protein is CASSTGTFYSNQPQHF.